These T cell receptor beta chains were read from a single sample in a study of cytomegalovirus exposure and HLA in healthy donors. This table comes from immunoSEQ multiplex PCR, and its TCRdb copy is limited to in-frame clones, with some not included. The sample shows about 93,000 clones, roughly 79% of them seen only once. What was sequenced was PBMCs. These receptors all stem from a man aged 25 to 40 in good health and CMV-seronegative. CDR3s include the opening cysteine and the closing phenylalanine or tryptophan. D genes are given only for firm matches. Part of the rows lack a size; the others show once, few, many or a class for expanded clones.

>TRBV6-5|.|.|TRBJ1-2
CASSTGTRSGYTF
TGTGCCAGCAGTACGGGGACACGCAGTGGCTACACCTTC
>TRBV11-1|.|TRBD2|TRBJ2-5
CASSLGLAGGQETQYF
TGTGCCAGCAGTCTCGGACTAGCGGGGGGTCAAGAGACCCAGTACTTC
>TRBV11-3|.|TRBD1|TRBJ2-7
CASSLGQGFPYEQYF
TGTGCCAGCAGCCTGGGACAGGGGTTCCCCTACGAGCAGTACTTC
>TRBV19|.|.|TRBJ1-5
CASTTRHQGSPQHF
TGTGCCAGTACCACCCGACACCAAGGCAGCCCCCAGCATTTT
>TRBV19|.|.|TRBJ2-3
CASSIVRLLTDTQYF
TGTGCCAGTAGTATAGTTCGCTTACTCACAGATACGCAGTATTTT
>TRBV7-2|.|TRBD1|TRBJ1-6
CASSLNRQGNSPLHF
TGTGCCAGCAGCTTAAACCGACAGGGGAATTCACCCCTCCACTTT
>TRBV7-8|.|.|TRBJ1-4
CASSPNELPNEKLFF
TGTGCCAGCAGCCCCAACGAGCTCCCTAATGAAAAACTGTTTTTT
>TRBV9|few|TRBD2|TRBJ2-7
CASSGASGGFTYEQYF
TGTGCCAGCAGCGGAGCTAGCGGGGGGTTCACCTACGAGCAGTACTTC
>TRBV6-1|.|.|TRBJ1-2
CASSAIQRNPYGYTF
TGTGCCAGCAGTGCCATACAGCGGAACCCCTATGGCTACACCTTC
>TRBV5-6|.|.|TRBJ2-3
CASSLGQTSTDTQYF
TGTGCCAGCAGCTTGGGACAGACCAGCACAGATACGCAGTATTTT
>TRBV7-6|.|.|TRBJ2-7
CASSVDSYLSYEQYF
TGTGCCAGCAGCGTAGACAGCTACCTCTCCTACGAGCAGTACTTC
>TRBV27|.|TRBD1|TRBJ1-5
CASSLSQTGVGQPQHF
TGTGCCAGCAGTTTGAGCCAGACAGGGGTGGGACAGCCCCAGCATTTT
>TRBV27|once|TRBD1|TRBJ2-2
CASSLRTGSTGELFF
TGTGCCAGCAGTTTAAGGACAGGGTCCACCGGGGAGCTGTTTTTT
>TRBV6-5|.|TRBD1|TRBJ2-7
CASSWTGAREQYF
TGTGCCAGCAGCTGGACAGGGGCGAGGGAGCAGTACTTC
>TRBV29-1|once|.|TRBJ1-2
CSVEAPSGYTF
TGCAGCGTTGAAGCCCCCTCCGGCTACACCTTC
>TRBV7-9|.|.|TRBJ1-1
CASSLTPRQGGSEAFF
TGTGCCAGCAGCCTTACCCCAAGGCAGGGAGGGTCTGAAGCTTTCTTT
>TRBV7-2|.|.|TRBJ2-1
CASSPRGYEQFF
TGTGCCAGCAGCCCACGGGGGTATGAGCAGTTCTTC
>TRBV2|.|.|TRBJ2-7
CASSDPGSYEQYF
TGTGCCAGCAGTGATCCAGGCAGCTACGAGCAGTACTTC
>TRBV7-6|.|.|TRBJ2-5
CASSSEQLGGGETQYF
TGTGCCAGCAGCTCGGAGCAACTAGGTGGCGGAGAGACCCAGTACTTC
>TRBV15|.|TRBD1|TRBJ1-4
CATSGRTGVNEKLFF
TGTGCCACCAGCGGAAGGACAGGGGTAAATGAAAAACTGTTTTTT
>TRBV19|.|.|TRBJ1-1
CASSIPRGANTEAFF
TGTGCCAGTAGCATACCTCGGGGAGCGAACACTGAAGCTTTCTTT
>TRBV15|few|.|TRBJ2-7
CATSIRLGYEQYF
TGTGCCACCAGCATACGACTCGGGTACGAGCAGTACTTC
>TRBV19|.|.|TRBJ1-1
CASSIDSTEAFF
TGTGCCAGTAGTATTGACAGCACTGAAGCTTTCTTT
>TRBV9|.|.|TRBJ2-2
CASSPWTEPKNTGELFF
TGTGCCAGCAGCCCCTGGACTGAGCCGAAAAACACCGGGGAGCTGTTTTTT
>TRBV5-6|.|.|TRBJ2-4
CASSLLTSHRDIQYF
TGTGCCAGCAGCTTACTAACATCCCACCGGGACATTCAGTACTTC
>TRBV11-2|.|.|TRBJ2-2
CASSFTTDLAGELFF
TGTGCCAGCAGCTTCACTACCGACTTGGCCGGGGAGCTGTTTTTT
>TRBV5-1|.|TRBD1|TRBJ1-4
CASSRDRGTNEKLFF
TGCGCCAGCAGCCGGGACAGGGGGACAAATGAAAAACTGTTTTTT
>TRBV4-1|few|.|TRBJ1-1
CASSPPGLLNTEAFF
TGCGCCAGCAGCCCACCGGGACTGCTGAACACTGAAGCTTTCTTT
>TRBV6-1|.|TRBD2|TRBJ2-1
CASVGLVGYNEWQFF
TGTGCCAGCGTAGGACTAGTGGGATACAATGAGTGGCAGTTCTTC
>TRBV4-3|.|.|TRBJ1-2
CASSQGLTGYGYTF
TGCGCCAGCAGCCAAGGTTTAACCGGCTATGGCTACACCTTC
>TRBV6-5|few|.|TRBJ2-5
CASTSFNSRGETQYF
TGTGCCAGCACGAGCTTTAACAGTCGTGGAGAGACCCAGTACTTC
>TRBV5-1|.|TRBD1|TRBJ1-2
CASSLPGQGADGYTF
TGCGCCAGCAGCTTGCCGGGACAGGGGGCGGATGGCTACACCTTC